This T cell receptor beta chain was identified in a study of blood T cell repertoires in COVID-19. The wider study: T cells, B-cell-depleted T cells, or PBMCs provided the cDNA or gDNA that served as material.

Participants' reported clinical history set cohort assignment. This CDR3 comprises 17 residues. V was clipped by 0 bases and J by 6 bases, with 17 bases between them. The V gene's germline CDR1 is SGHTA and CDR2 FQGNSA. As handled by the study authors: Estimated nucleated cell counts came from reference gene primer amplification. The assay was immunoSEQ multiplex PCR, and TCRdb's table has in-frame clones only and misses some. The V and J calls and clone size were taken over from that table, and D and trimming were inferred from the DNA. The data contain 200,000 to 250,000 clones, about four fifths of them singletons.

This sequence was found in a woman aged 40 to 50 who had been exposed to COVID-19. Sequenced input: PBMCs or T cells enriched from blood (not recorded which). The chain uses TRBV7-2 and TRBJ2-2, with D possibly TRBD2 on 6 matching bases. The CDR3 DNA is TGTGCCAGCAGCTTAGCTCAGCGGCCCCGCGGGGCCGGGGAGCTGTTTTTT. It translates to CASSLAQRPRGAGELFF.